This T cell receptor (beta chain) was captured by sequencing in a study of identical twins' blood T cells. The study, taken as a whole, reports: Out-of-frame TCRbeta clonotypes reportedly had markedly more similar V usage in twins than unrelated donors. Each donor's most abundant TCRbeta clonotypes shared more CDR3 sequences with her twin than unrelated donors.

Looked up from germline, CDR1 is DFQATT and CDR2 is SNEGSKA (reference sequence). This CDR3 has 12 residues. This clonotype was detected only once. What it binds is not known. Compared with germline, one end of the junction differs, possibly owing to a read error. A previously described protocol, modified, built RNA-based TCR cDNA libraries. Both ends of each TCR cDNA library bore sample-specific barcodes. In TCRdb, the 5' RACE reads were re-called with MiXCR into one record per CDR3 protein. Altogether hundreds of thousands of distinct CDR3 sequences are present, roughly 28% being singletons, with the ten largest covering 5.5% to 7%.

V is TRBV20-1 and J is TRBJ1-1; maybe TRBD1 (5 bases). The receptor comes from a woman aged 18 to 50 in good health. Sequenced: PBMCs. The CDR3 is CSARGVNTKAFF. CDR3 DNA: TGCAGTGCTAGGGGGGTGAACACTAAAGCTTTCTTT.